What follows is one T cell receptor (beta chain) and its context. No antigen is known for it. There are no base qualities to consult, and no much larger clone falls within one base. The data derive from a study of blood T cell repertoires in COVID-19 (dated by TCRdb to the early 2020s). At the level of the whole study: Samples from collaborators originated in the United States, Italy and Spain and spanned both the acute and convalescent phases of COVID-19. The samples were drawn from two sources: the first 160 participants of the ongoing ImmuneRACE study, and 1,200 or so subjects contributed by 6 global collaborators. Where HLA class I and class II types were available, the types were taken from metadata supplied by the sample provider, not from assay-based typing. Deeply sampled blood TCRbeta repertoires from subjects exposed to, actively infected with, or recovered from COVID-19 were included in the dataset. The material from the prospective study consisted of cDNA or gDNA derived from T cells, B-cell-depleted T cells, or PBMCs. A de-identified subject ID, COVID-19 status, age in years and sex were almost always included in the sample metadata. The repertoires were made available in a free public database intended to serve as a resource for research on the immune response to SARS-CoV-2.

Enrolling through a virtual design, the prospective study's participants ranged in age from roughly 18 to 89 years and lived across roughly 23 United States geographic areas. In the prospective study, cohorts were assigned on the basis of participant-reported clinical history obtained from a screening survey and a study questionnaire. For ImmuneRACE Cohort 3, a participant was defined as recovered based on two consecutive negative NP/OP PCR tests, clearance by a healthcare professional, or resolution of symptoms. In the prospective study, whole blood, serum and a nasopharyngeal or oropharyngeal swab were collected from each participant by mobile phlebotomists. Additional blood draws and questionnaires over an approximately two-month period could optionally be provided by prospective study participants. Before DNA extraction, blood samples from the prospective study were shipped at room temperature or frozen.

The full study reports these points: The amount of clinical and demographic metadata varied by source and participant and was provided uncurated.

TCRbeta CDR3 regions were amplified from genomic DNA using the immunoSEQ Assay, a bias-controlled multiplex PCR. The study's own analysis went as follows. The number of nucleated cells in each sample was estimated from the amplification of reference gene primers within the assay. To quantify the absolute abundance of each unique TCRbeta CDR3 rearrangement, sequence reads were collapsed and filtered. For each sample, productive Simpson clonality was calculated by taking the square root of Simpson's diversity index across productive rearrangements. The table comes from immuneACCESS by way of TCRdb, which keeps in-frame sequences with V and J called. Part of the clones is missing from these tables; in studies checked, under half for an unresolved V gene and the rest for unknown reasons. V and J calls plus clone size are reproduced from that table; the DNA served to infer D and trimming. This sample comprises about 130,000 clones, approximately 80% of them detected only once. The ten largest clones take up approximately 10% of the sample.

The TCR sequence derives from a middle-aged man who had recovered from COVID-19. Material for sequencing was PBMCs or T cells enriched from blood (not recorded which).

In nucleotides, the sequence is TGCGCCAGCAGCTTTGGGGGAGGAGGCACTGAAGCTTTCTTT. The resulting protein is CASSFGGGGTEAFF. The chain couples TRBV5-1 to TRBJ1-1, and the D gene may be TRBD1, 5 bases matching. V sheds 2 bases and J sheds 4 bases, leaving 12 bases between their ends. As encoded in the germline V gene, CDR1 is SGHRS while CDR2 is YFSETQ. From the cysteine up to the phenylalanine, the CDR3 has a length of 14 residues. The DNA shown is the 42-base CDR3, in frame from base 1.